Below, one T cell receptor (beta chain) is given with its context. The table came from immunoSEQ multiplex PCR; TCRdb's copy has only in-frame clones and leaves some out. The sample yields about 69,000 clones, less than 85% seen once. The data originate from a study of blood T cell repertoires in COVID-19. Study as a whole: Sites across the United States, Italy and Spain contributed samples from acute and convalescent COVID-19. The cDNA or gDNA used as material had been derived from T cells, B-cell-depleted T cells, or PBMCs.

Sequencing input: peripheral blood. The origin of this receptor is a man aged 45-60 years with COVID-19, enrolled during active disease.

The CDR3 spells CASSPNSGGPLSTDTQYF. Written as DNA, the CDR3 is TGTGCCAGCAGCCCCAATAGCGGGGGGCCCCTCAGCACAGATACGCAGTATTTT. This chain links TRBV9 with TRBJ2-3; 10 bases match TRBD2. Germline assignment: CDR1 SGDLS and CDR2 YYNGEE. The CDR3 loop spans 18 amino acids. V lost 4 bases and J lost 0; bases outside the gene matches: 11.